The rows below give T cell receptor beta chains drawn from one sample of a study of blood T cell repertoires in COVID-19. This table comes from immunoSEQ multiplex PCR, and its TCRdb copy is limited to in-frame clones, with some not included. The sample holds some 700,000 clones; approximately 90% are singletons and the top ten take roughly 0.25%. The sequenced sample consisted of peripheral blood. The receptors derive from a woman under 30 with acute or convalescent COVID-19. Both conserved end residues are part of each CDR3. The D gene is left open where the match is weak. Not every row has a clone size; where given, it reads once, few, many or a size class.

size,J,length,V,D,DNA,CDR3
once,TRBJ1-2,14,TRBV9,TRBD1,TGTGCCAGCAGCTCCGACAGGGGAGGTTATGGCTACACCTTC,CASSSDRGGYGYTF
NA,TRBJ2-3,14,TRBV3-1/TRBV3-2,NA,TGTGCCAGCAGCCCCCCGGGGGACACAGATACGCAGTATTTT,CASSPPGDTDTQYF
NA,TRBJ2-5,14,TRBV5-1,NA,TGCGCCAGCAGCTTGGTTGTAGGGGCTGAGACCCAGTACTTC,CASSLVVGAETQYF
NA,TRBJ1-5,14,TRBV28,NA,TGTGCCAGCAGTTTAGGGGGGGGCAATCAGCCCCAGCATTTT,CASSLGGGNQPQHF
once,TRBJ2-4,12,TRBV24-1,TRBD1,TGTGCCAGACAGGGAACCAAAAACATTCAGTACTTC,CARQGTKNIQYF
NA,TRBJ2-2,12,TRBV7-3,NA,TGTGCCAGCAGCTCAGACACCGGGGAGCTGTTTTTT,CASSSDTGELFF
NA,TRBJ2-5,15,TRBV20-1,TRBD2,TGCAGTGCTAGTGCCCCCCAACCTAGCGGTCAGACCCAGTACTTC,CSASAPQPSGQTQYF
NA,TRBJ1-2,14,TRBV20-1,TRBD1,TGCAGTGCTAGTTTGGGGACAGGCTTTGATGGCTACACCTTC,CSASLGTGFDGYTF
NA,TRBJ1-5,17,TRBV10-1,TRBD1,TGCGCCAGCAGTTACCGGGACAGGGTTTATAGCAATCAGCCCCAGCATTTT,CASSYRDRVYSNQPQHF
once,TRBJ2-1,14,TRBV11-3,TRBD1,TGTGCCAGCAGCTTAGGACAGGGGTTGGATGAGCAGTTCTTC,CASSLGQGLDEQFF
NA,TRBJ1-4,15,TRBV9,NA,TGTGCCAGCAGCGTAGAGAGCACCGCCCTCGAAAAACTGTTTTTT,CASSVESTALEKLFF
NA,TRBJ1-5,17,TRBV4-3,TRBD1,TGCGCCAGCAGCCAAGAAAGGATCGGGACAGGAAATCAGCCCCAGCATTTT,CASSQERIGTGNQPQHF
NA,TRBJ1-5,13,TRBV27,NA,TGTGCCAGCGCGGGGGCGTGGAATCAGCCCCAGCATTTT,CASAGAWNQPQHF
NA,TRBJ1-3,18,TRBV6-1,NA,TGTGCCAGCAGTGGGCCCCGACAGAAGTCTTACTCTGGAAACACCATATATTTT,CASSGPRQKSYSGNTIYF
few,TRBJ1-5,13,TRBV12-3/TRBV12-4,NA,TGTGCCAGCAGACCCGACACCAATCAGCCCCAGCATTTT,CASRPDTNQPQHF
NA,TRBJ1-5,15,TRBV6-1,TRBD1,TGTGCCAGCAGTGATTTAGGGACAGGGGCCAAGCCCCAGCATTTT,CASSDLGTGAKPQHF
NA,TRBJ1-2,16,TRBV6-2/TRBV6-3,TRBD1,TGTGCCAGCAGTTACACCCCGGGACAGGCGTTCTATGGCTACACCTTC,CASSYTPGQAFYGYTF
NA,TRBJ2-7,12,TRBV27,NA,TGTGCCAGCAGTGCGGGATCCTACGAGCAGTACTTC,CASSAGSYEQYF
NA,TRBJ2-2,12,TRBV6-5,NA,TGTGCCAGCACTTCACAGGCCGGGGAGCTGTTTTTT,CASTSQAGELFF
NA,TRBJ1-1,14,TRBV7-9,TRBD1,TGTGCCAGCAGCCAAGGGGGCCCCAACGCTGAAGCTTTCTTT,CASSQGGPNAEAFF
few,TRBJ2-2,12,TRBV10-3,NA,TGTGCCATCAGTTCGGGGTCCGGGGAGCTGTTTTTT,CAISSGSGELFF
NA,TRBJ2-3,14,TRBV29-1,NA,TGCAGCGCCAGCGACCTAGCAAGCACAGATACGCAGTATTTT,CSASDLASTDTQYF
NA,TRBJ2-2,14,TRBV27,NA,TGTGCCAGCAGTTTAGGGGCAGCTACCGGGGAGCTGTTTTTT,CASSLGAATGELFF
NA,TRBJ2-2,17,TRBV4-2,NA,TGTGCCAGCAGCCAAGATCTTCTGGGCAAATTAACCGGGGAGCTGTTTTTT,CASSQDLLGKLTGELFF